Listed below are T cell receptor beta chains from one sample, sequenced in a study of neoadjuvant anti-PD-1 for oral cavity cancer. Method: immunoSEQ multiplex PCR; TCRdb's copy keeps in-frame clones and lacks some. The sample lists about 68,000 clones; roughly 84% were seen once. Source: PBMCs, taken after nivolumab (anti-PD-1) treatment. The receptors here all came from a person between 40 and 79 years old with oral cavity squamous cell carcinoma. CDR3s include the opening cysteine and the closing phenylalanine or tryptophan. A D gene is named only where the DNA matches it firmly. Clone size is given for some rows only: seen once, a few or many times, or a class if the clone is expanded.

length	D	V	J	size	CDR3	DNA
16	NA	TRBV19	TRBJ2-5	NA	CASSIPSEVGQETQYF	TGTGCCAGTAGTATCCCATCCGAGGTCGGCCAAGAGACCCAGTACTTC
13	NA	TRBV30	TRBJ1-5	NA	CAWSGQPNQPQHF	TGTGCCTGGAGTGGACAGCCAAATCAGCCCCAGCATTTT
14	NA	TRBV7-9	TRBJ2-7	NA	CASSLAGARNEQYF	TGTGCCAGCAGCTTAGCGGGAGCGAGAAACGAGCAGTACTTC
15	TRBD1	TRBV19	TRBJ1-1	NA	CASEISGGLNTEAFF	TGTGCCTCCGAAATCTCAGGGGGCCTGAACACTGAAGCTTTCTTT
16	TRBD1	TRBV10-3	TRBJ1-2	NA	CAISETGQGEPDGYTF	TGTGCCATCAGTGAGACGGGACAGGGGGAGCCCGATGGCTACACCTTC
16	TRBD2	TRBV7-6	TRBJ2-3	once	CASSQGLAGGQDTQYF	TGTGCCAGCAGCCAGGGACTAGCGGGAGGACAAGATACGCAGTATTTT
16	NA	TRBV25-1	TRBJ2-1	NA	CASSEFFGTAGNEQFF	TGTGCCAGCAGTGAATTCTTTGGGACTGCCGGCAATGAGCAGTTCTTC
15	TRBD1	TRBV5-6	TRBJ2-3	NA	CASSSTGVGTDTQYF	TGTGCCAGCAGTTCAACAGGGGTCGGCACAGATACGCAGTATTTT
11	NA	TRBV6-1	TRBJ1-4	NA	CASAVSEKLFF	TGTGCCAGCGCCGTTAGTGAAAAACTGTTTTTT
16	NA	TRBV2	TRBJ2-7	NA	CASSYAGDGGAYEQYF	TGTGCCAGCAGTTACGCGGGGGACGGGGGCGCCTACGAGCAGTACTTC
15	TRBD2	TRBV6-5	TRBJ2-1	NA	CASSLAGGFYNEQFF	TGTGCCAGCAGTCTAGCGGGAGGGTTCTACAATGAGCAGTTCTTC
14	NA	TRBV7-3	TRBJ2-3	few	CASSPLGAGDTQYF	TGTGCCAGCAGCCCCCTTGGAGCGGGAGATACGCAGTATTTT
15	TRBD2	TRBV6-4	TRBJ2-1	medium-sized	CASSDGLAGGHEQFF	TGTGCCAGCAGTGATGGACTAGCGGGAGGGCATGAGCAGTTCTTC
16	NA	TRBV7-2	TRBJ2-1	NA	CASSLGGLKSYNEQFF	TGTGCCAGCAGCTTAGGGGGACTTAAGTCCTACAATGAGCAGTTCTTC
14	NA	TRBV7-9	TRBJ2-7	NA	CASSPLIPSYEQYF	TGTGCCAGCAGCCCCCTGATCCCCTCCTACGAGCAGTACTTC
14	TRBD2	TRBV2	TRBJ2-1	NA	CASRGTSGYDEQFF	TGTGCCAGCAGAGGGACTAGCGGGTATGATGAGCAGTTCTTC
15	TRBD1	TRBV5-4	TRBJ2-7	NA	CASSLGGQGTYEQYF	TGTGCCAGCAGCTTGGGAGGACAGGGGACCTACGAGCAGTACTTC
11	NA	TRBV13	TRBJ2-7	NA	CASSPWGEQYF	TGTGCCAGCAGTCCCTGGGGGGAGCAGTACTTC
13	NA	TRBV9	TRBJ2-5	NA	CASSEGIQETQYF	TGTGCCAGCAGCGAGGGGATCCAAGAGACCCAGTACTTC
13	NA	TRBV2	TRBJ1-5	once	CASSEQGIQPQHF	TGTGCCAGCAGTGAGCAGGGAATTCAGCCCCAGCATTTT
16	TRBD2	TRBV6-5	TRBJ2-1	NA	CASSSGTSGPYNEQFF	TGTGCCAGCAGTTCCGGGACTAGCGGGCCCTACAATGAGCAGTTCTTC
14	TRBD1	TRBV7-6	TRBJ1-1	once	CASSAGQGRTEAFF	TGTGCCAGCAGCGCGGGACAGGGAAGGACTGAAGCTTTCTTT
13	NA	TRBV5-4	TRBJ2-3	NA	CASSSLGGDTQYF	TGTGCCAGCTCGTCCCTCGGTGGAGATACGCAGTATTTT
14	NA	TRBV18	TRBJ1-1	NA	CASSPLVENTEAFF	TGTGCCAGCTCACCACTGGTGGAGAACACTGAAGCTTTCTTT
12	NA	TRBV27	TRBJ2-2	NA	CASSLGTGELFF	TGTGCCAGCAGTTTAGGGACCGGGGAGCTGTTTTTT
14	NA	TRBV4-1	TRBJ2-2	NA	CASSQDRHTGELFF	TGCGCCAGCAGCCAAGATCGCCATACCGGGGAGCTGTTTTTT
17	NA	TRBV23-1	TRBJ2-2	once	CASSPQSGLLNTGELFF	TGCGCCAGCAGTCCCCAATCAGGGCTGCTGAACACCGGGGAGCTGTTTTTT
13	TRBD2	TRBV7-2	TRBJ2-2	NA	CATPPRETGELFF	TGTGCCACCCCCCCGCGGGAGACCGGGGAGCTGTTTTTT
12	NA	TRBV7-9	TRBJ1-2	NA	CASSIGSYGYTF	TGTGCCAGCAGTATCGGTAGCTATGGCTACACCTTC
14	TRBD1	TRBV6-5	TRBJ1-2	few	CASTKGGQFDGYTF	TGTGCCAGCACTAAAGGGGGACAGTTTGATGGCTACACCTTC
17	TRBD2	TRBV11-3	TRBJ2-1	NA	CASSLTPWTSGTHEQFF	TGTGCCAGCAGCTTAACTCCATGGACTAGCGGGACCCATGAGCAGTTCTTC
16	NA	TRBV28	TRBJ1-5	few	CASSLWGDSSIQPQHF	TGTGCCAGCAGTTTATGGGGGGACTCTTCAATTCAGCCCCAGCATTTT